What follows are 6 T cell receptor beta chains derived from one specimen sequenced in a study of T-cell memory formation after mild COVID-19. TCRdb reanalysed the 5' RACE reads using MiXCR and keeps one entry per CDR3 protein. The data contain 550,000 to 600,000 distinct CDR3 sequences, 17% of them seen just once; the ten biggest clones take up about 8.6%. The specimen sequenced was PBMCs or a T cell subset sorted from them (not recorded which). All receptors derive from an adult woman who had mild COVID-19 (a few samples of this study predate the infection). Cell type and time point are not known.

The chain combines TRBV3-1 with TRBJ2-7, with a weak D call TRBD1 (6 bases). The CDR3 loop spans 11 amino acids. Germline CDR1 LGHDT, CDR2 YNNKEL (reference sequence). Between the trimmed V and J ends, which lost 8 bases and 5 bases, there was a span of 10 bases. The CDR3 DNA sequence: TGTGCCAGCGGAAACAGGGACGAGCAGTACTTC. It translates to CASGNRDEQYF.

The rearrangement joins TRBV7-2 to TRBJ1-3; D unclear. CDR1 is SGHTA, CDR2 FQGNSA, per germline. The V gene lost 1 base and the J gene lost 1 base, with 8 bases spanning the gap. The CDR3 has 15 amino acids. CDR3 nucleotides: TGTGCCAGCAGCTTAGATTGGGGTTCTGGAAACACCATATATTTT. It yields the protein CASSLDWGSGNTIYF. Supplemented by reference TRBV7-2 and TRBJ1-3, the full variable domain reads GAGVSQSPSNKVTEKGKDVELRCDPISGHTALYWYRQSLGQGLEFLIYFQGNSAPDKSGLPSDRFSAERTGGSVSTLTIQRTQQEDSAVYLCASSLDWGSGNTIYFGEGSWLTVV.

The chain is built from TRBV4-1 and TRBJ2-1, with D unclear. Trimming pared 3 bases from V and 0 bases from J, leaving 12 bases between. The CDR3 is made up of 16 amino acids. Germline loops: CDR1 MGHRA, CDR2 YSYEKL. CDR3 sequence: CASSQTTYSSYNEQFF. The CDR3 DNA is TGCGCCAGCAGCCAGACGACTTATAGCTCCTACAATGAGCAGTTCTTC.

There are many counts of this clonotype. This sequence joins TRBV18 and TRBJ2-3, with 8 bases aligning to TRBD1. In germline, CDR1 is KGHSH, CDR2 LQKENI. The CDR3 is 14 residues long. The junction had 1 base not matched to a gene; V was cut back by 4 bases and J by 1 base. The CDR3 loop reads CASSLQGGTDTQYF. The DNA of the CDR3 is TGTGCCAGCTCACTACAGGGGGGCACAGATACGCAGTATTTT.

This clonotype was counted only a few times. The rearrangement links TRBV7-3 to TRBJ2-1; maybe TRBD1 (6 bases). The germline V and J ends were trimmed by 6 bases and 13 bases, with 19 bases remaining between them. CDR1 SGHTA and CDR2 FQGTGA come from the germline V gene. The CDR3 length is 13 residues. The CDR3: CASSLEGQTRQFF. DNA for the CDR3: TGTGCCAGCAGTCTTGAAGGACAGACCCGTCAGTTCTTC.

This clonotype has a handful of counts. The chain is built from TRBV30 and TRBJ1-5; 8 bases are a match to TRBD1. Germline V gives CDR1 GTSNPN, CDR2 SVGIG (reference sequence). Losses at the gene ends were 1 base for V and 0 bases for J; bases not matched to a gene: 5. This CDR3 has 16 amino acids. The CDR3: CAWSGQGTFSNQPQHF. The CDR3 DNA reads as TGTGCCTGGAGTGGACAGGGGACCTTTAGCAATCAGCCCCAGCATTTT.